This is a list of T cell receptor beta chains from one sample in a study of regulatory T cells in long-lasting Graves disease. TCRdb passed the multiplex PCR reads through MiXCR, listing each CDR3 protein once. The sample contains about 380,000 distinct CDR3 sequences, 15% to 18% of which appear only once. The source was peripheral blood mononuclear cells (PBMCs), collected at new diagnosis, from a patient treated with antithyroid drugs. The receptors originated from a female donor with Graves disease. Both conserved end residues are part of each CDR3. A D gene is named only where the DNA matches it firmly. Size is omitted from some rows. Given values are once, few, many or a class for expanded clones.

j_gene	d_gene	v_gene	abundance	CDR3aa	CDR3nt
TRBJ2-5	-	TRBV10-1	few	CASSEDGTTTYQETQYF	TGCGCCAGCAGTGAGGACGGGACAACCACTTACCAAGAGACCCAGTACTTC
TRBJ2-1	-	TRBV6-9	-	CASSGQGGTPNEQFF	TGCGCCAGCAGTGGGCAGGGGGGGACCCCGAATGAGCAGTTCTTC
TRBJ2-5	-	TRBV6-2/TRBV6-3	-	CASSKSRGQETQYF	TGTGCCAGCAGTAAATCTAGGGGGCAAGAGACCCAGTACTTC
TRBJ2-2	TRBD2	TRBV28	many	CASSLGTSTGELFF	TGTGCCAGCAGTCTCGGGACTAGCACCGGGGAGCTGTTTTTT
TRBJ1-1	-	TRBV24-1	-	CATSDFEFRRGRPKNTEAFF	TGTGCCACCAGTGATTTTGAATTCCGGCGAGGACGACCAAAGAACACTGAAGCTTTCTTT
TRBJ1-5	TRBD1	TRBV5-5	few	CASSFSPGQLLNQPQHF	TGTGCCAGCAGCTTTAGTCCGGGACAGTTACTTAATCAGCCCCAGCATTTT
TRBJ1-1	-	TRBV24-1	-	CATSEFLRTRNTEAFF	TGTGCCACCAGTGAATTTCTCAGGACGAGGAACACTGAAGCTTTCTTT
TRBJ2-5	TRBD2	TRBV12-3/TRBV12-4	many	CASSPNWQEGAGETQCF	TGTGCCAGCAGTCCTAACTGGCAAGAAGGCGCGGGGGAGACCCAGTGCTTC
TRBJ1-2	TRBD1	TRBV28	many	CASSPRIGQVSYGYTF	TGTGCCAGCAGTCCTAGGATAGGACAGGTCTCATATGGCTACACCTTC
TRBJ1-1	-	TRBV11-2	few	CASTPGRNTEAFF	TGTGCTAGCACCCCAGGGCGGAACACTGAAGCTTTCTTT
TRBJ1-5	TRBD1	TRBV19	-	CASSTDRVGGNQPQHF	TGTGCCAGTAGTACCGACAGGGTCGGTGGCAATCAGCCCCAGCATTTT
TRBJ1-2	-	TRBV11-2	many	CASSLQSRGYGYTF	TGTGCCAGCAGCCTACAATCGAGGGGCTATGGCTACACCTTC
TRBJ1-3	-	TRBV11-2	many	CASSFSGSSGNTIYF	TGTGCCAGCAGCTTCTCAGGGAGCTCTGGAAACACCATATATTTT